The 20 T cell receptor beta chains in this list originate from one sample, sequenced in a study of cytomegalovirus exposure and HLA in healthy donors. The primer mix had 60 Vbeta and 13 Jbeta primers. The table came from immunoSEQ multiplex PCR; TCRdb's copy has only in-frame clones and leaves some out. The profile shows about 89,000 clones, roughly four fifths of them singletons. Sample: PBMCs. These receptors were taken from a man under 40 in good health and CMV-seronegative.

The chain employs TRBV28 and TRBJ2-1; D unresolved. Germline loops: CDR1 MDHEN, CDR2 SYDVKM. There are 15 residues in the CDR3. V lost 8 bases and J 0 bases, leaving 14 bases between the germline ends. CDR3 coding DNA: TGTGCCAGCGTTCAGTCCTTATCCTCCTACAATGAGCAGTTCTTC. Translating it yields CASVQSLSSYNEQFF.

The genes are TRBV6-1 and TRBJ2-5; possibly TRBD2 for D (6 bases). Near its end, the DNA agrees better with TRBJ2-7, so the J call may be wrong. Germline V CDR1 and CDR2: MNHNS, SASEGT. The CDR3 contains 15 residues. CDR3 coding DNA: TGTGCCAGCAGTGAAGAGGAGGGCAGCTCCTACGAGCAGTACTTC. It yields the protein CASSEEEGSSYEQYF.

CDR3 DNA: TGTGCCAGCAGTCTGCGACAGGGTTTAAACCAGCCCCAGCATTTT. Protein sequence: CASSLRQGLNQPQHF. The genes are TRBV27 and TRBJ1-5; 7 positions agree with TRBD1. CDR1 MNHEY and CDR2 SMNVEV come from the germline V gene (reference sequence). The CDR3 has 15 amino acids. Trimming removed 5 bases from V and 7 bases from J; junction bases left unmatched: 11.

The chain is built from TRBV30 and TRBJ2-7; D gene uncertain. V lost 0 bases to trimming and J lost 7 bases, with 7 bases between them. The germline V gene has CDR1 GTSNPN and CDR2 SVGIG (reference sequence). This CDR3 comprises 11 residues. This chain's CDR3 is CAWSVQVEQYF. CDR3 bases: TGTGCCTGGAGTGTCCAGGTGGAGCAGTACTTC.

This clone appeared a single time. This sequence joins TRBV7-8 and TRBJ2-1; D might be TRBD2 (5 bases). CDR3 size: 13 residues. Germline V gene data show CDR1 as SGHVS and CDR2 as FQNEAQ. V lost 1 base to trimming and J lost 7 bases, with 8 bases between them. This CDR3 reads CASSLVAPNEQFF. Written as DNA, the CDR3 is TGTGCCAGCAGCTTAGTAGCGCCTAATGAGCAGTTCTTC.

This clone appeared a single time. The chain joins TRBV7-8 to TRBJ2-1; TRBD2 agrees at 9 bases. V was pared by 0 bases and J by 10 bases, with 7 bases of the junction left unmatched. The CDR3 contains 15 residues. Germline V gene sequence: CDR1 SGHVS, CDR2 FQNEAQ. For the CDR3, the DNA is TGTGCCAGCAGCTTAGCGTTGAAGCTAGCGGGGGAGCAGTTCTTC. Protein sequence: CASSLALKLAGEQFF.

V is TRBV18 and J is TRBJ2-7, with 7 bases lining up with TRBD1. Germline CDR1 and CDR2: KGHSH and LQKENI. The CDR3 is 13 amino acids. V lost 3 bases, J lost 2 bases, and 1 base stayed unmatched. The CDR3 DNA sequence: TGTGCCAGCTCACCCCAGGGGGCCTACGAGCAGTACTTC. It is translated as CASSPQGAYEQYF. Based on the CDR3 plus reference TRBV18 and TRBJ2-7, the full variable domain is NAGVMQNPRHLVRRRGQEARLRCSPMKGHSHVYWYRQLPEEGLKFMVYLQKENIIDESGMPKERFSAEFPKEGPSILRIQQVVRGDSAAYFCASSPQGAYEQYFGPGTRLTVT.

This chain connects TRBV5-4 to TRBJ2-3; weak D call: TRBD2 (5 bases). The germline CDR1 and CDR2 sequences are SGHNT and YYREEE (reference sequence). V lost 0 bases to trimming and J lost 6 bases, with 5 bases between them. The CDR3 loop spans 12 amino acids. The CDR3 coding sequence is TGTGCCAGCAGCTTGGGCGGGGATACGCAGTATTTT. The encoded protein is CASSLGGDTQYF. Full variable domain (missing parts from reference TRBV5-4 and TRBJ2-3): ETGVTQSPTHLIKTRGQQVTLRCSSQSGHNTVSWYQQALGQGPQFIFQYYREEENGRGNFPPRFSGLQFPNYSSELNVNALELDDSALYLCASSLGGDTQYFGPGTRLTVL.

The V call is TRBV12-2, the J call TRBJ2-2; TRBD1, the D gene given by the table, was not confirmed from the DNA. TRBV12-2 is a pseudogene segment. This CDR3 has 20 residues. The CDR3 DNA reads TGTGCAAGTCGCTTCCTTCCCTTTCTGGACAGGGGGCGAGACACCGGGGAGCTGTTTTTT. This gives the protein CASRFLPFLDRGRDTGELFF.

This clone was picked up one time. The rearrangement joins TRBV6-1 to TRBJ2-7, with 11 positions matching TRBD1. The CDR3 runs 13 residues. The V and J ends lost 3 bases and 6 bases, in that order; junction bases with no gene match: 1. Looked up from germline, CDR1 is MNHNS and CDR2 is SASEGT. CDR3 DNA sequence: TGTGCCAGCAGTGACGGACAGGGGGCCGAGCAGTACTTC. Protein sequence: CASSDGQGAEQYF.

The genes are TRBV28 and TRBJ1-1, with 10 nucleotides matching TRBD1. The J segment lost 1 base and the V segment lost 2 bases, leaving 4 bases of the junction unmatched. This CDR3 spans 16 amino acids. Germline lookup yields CDR1 MDHEN and CDR2 SYDVKM. Here the CDR3 reads CASSLVTGGSNTEAFF. CDR3 in DNA: TGTGCCAGCAGTTTAGTGACAGGGGGCTCGAACACTGAAGCTTTCTTT.

The CDR3 DNA sequence: TGTGCCAGCAGCTTAGGTCAGGGGATGTCCTACAATGAGCAGTTCTTC. Its translation: CASSLGQGMSYNEQFF. The V call is TRBV7-2, the J call TRBJ2-1, with a possible D match to TRBD1 (6 bases). Per the germline V gene, CDR1 is SGHTA and CDR2 is FQGNSA. This CDR3 has 16 amino acids. V lost 1 base to trimming and J lost 1 base, with 11 bases between them. Full variable domain (outside the CDR3, taken from reference TRBV7-2 and TRBJ2-1): GAGVSQSPSNKVTEKGKDVELRCDPISGHTALYWYRQSLGQGLEFLIYFQGNSAPDKSGLPSDRFSAERTGGSVSTLTIQRTQQEDSAVYLCASSLGQGMSYNEQFFGPGTRLTVL.

This chain uses TRBV5-4 with TRBJ1-1; 9 bases are shared with TRBD1. Germline V gene sequence: CDR1 SGHNT, CDR2 YYREEE (reference sequence). Germline trimming cut 2 bases from V and 11 bases from J; bases unmatched to any gene: 7. CDR3 length equals 13 residues. CDR3 region: CASSFNTGGPAFF. DNA of the CDR3: TGTGCCAGCAGCTTCAACACAGGGGGCCCGGCTTTCTTT.

The chain combines TRBV4-1 with TRBJ2-3; 9 bases fit TRBD1. The germline V gene has CDR1 MGHRA and CDR2 YSYEKL. The CDR3 covers 16 residues. J gave up 4 bases and V 4 bases, and 9 bases lay outside the gene matches. DNA of the CDR3: TGCGCCAGCAGCCTTGGACAGGGGACGTACGCAGATACGCAGTATTTT. Translation gives CASSLGQGTYADTQYF.

V usage is TRBV4-2 and J usage is TRBJ1-4; 10 nucleotides match TRBD1. From germline, CDR1 is LGHNA and CDR2 YNFKEQ. Trimming removed 1 base from V and 7 bases from J; junction bases left unmatched: 9. This CDR3 is 17 amino acids long. This CDR3 is CASSQGGTGEFGEKLFF. The CDR3 DNA sequence: TGTGCCAGCAGCCAAGGGGGGACAGGGGAATTCGGTGAAAAACTGTTTTTT.

The chain has TRBV6-5 and TRBJ1-2, with 11 bases lining up with TRBD1. Per the germline V gene, CDR1 is MNHEY and CDR2 is SVGAGI. CDR3 size: 15 residues. With V trimmed by 2 bases and J by 8 bases, 7 bases remained unmatched. CDR3 sequence (DNA): TGTGCCAGCAGTTACGGGACAGGGGGGGAGGTGGGCTACACCTTC. Protein sequence: CASSYGTGGEVGYTF.

This clone has only a few counts. The gene calls are TRBV28 and TRBJ2-3; the match to TRBD2 covers 7 bases. Germline V CDR1 and CDR2: MDHEN, SYDVKM. The CDR3 length is 14 residues. With 3 bases clipped from V and 5 bases from J, the junction kept 5 bases outside the gene matches. CDR3 DNA sequence: TGTGCCAGCAGTTTCTCGGCTAGCGGAGATACGCAGTATTTT. Translation: CASSFSASGDTQYF.

This clone was seen a single time. The chain links TRBV7-2 to TRBJ2-3; TRBD2 agrees at 8 bases. Germline trimming cut 2 bases from V and 3 bases from J; bases unmatched to any gene: 7. From germline, CDR1 is SGHTA and CDR2 FQGNSA. This CDR3 is built from 16 residues. The CDR3 sequence is CASSLPLGGRTDTQYF. The CDR3 DNA sequence: TGTGCCAGCAGCTTACCCCTTGGCGGGAGGACAGATACGCAGTATTTT.

The chain carries TRBV18 and TRBJ1-6; maybe TRBD1 (5 bases). CDR1 is KGHSH and CDR2 is LQKENI in the germline V gene. The CDR3 runs to 16 residues. The V end lost 3 bases, the J end lost 4 bases, and 13 bases lay between the germline ends. The CDR3: CASSPSPDRYNSPLHF. The CDR3 nucleotides are TGTGCCAGCTCACCTTCTCCCGACAGATATAATTCACCCCTCCACTTT.

The chain recombines TRBV18 with TRBJ1-3; 7 nucleotides line up with TRBD1. Germline trimming cut 4 bases from V and 7 bases from J; bases unmatched to any gene: 7. The CDR3 is 14 residues long. Germline-derived CDR1 and CDR2 are KGHSH and LQKENI. The CDR3 region is CASSRTGDGNTIYF. The CDR3 region has the DNA TGTGCCAGCTCACGGACAGGTGATGGTAACACCATATATTTT.